This T cell receptor beta chain was recovered during a study of T cells in localized non-small cell lung cancer. Assay used: immunoSEQ multiplex PCR; TCRdb lists only in-frame clones, some missing. The sample gives 25,000 to 35,000 clones, roughly 78% of which show up once; approximately 16% is in the top ten. As for this clone: Its antigen is unidentified.

Findings of the study overall: It was uninvolved adjacent lung that showed the highest T cell clonality, exceeding tumor. Overall survival was longer when the density of T cells in the blood was higher. Among the top 100 tumor clones, a median 57 appeared in adjacent lung.

The clonotype was recovered from a male donor at least 60 years old with stage III squamous cell lung carcinoma. This specimen was peripheral blood, taken before any cancer treatment.

The CDR3 DNA is TGTGCCAGTACCCCGGGAAGACGAAGCAATCAGCCCCAGCATTTT. It yields the protein CASTPGRRSNQPQHF. J is TRBJ1-5 and V is TRBV19, with unresolved D. The CDR3 spans 15 residues. V lost 7 bases to trimming and J lost 1 base, with 14 bases between them. The germline V gene encodes CDR1 LNHDA and CDR2 SQIVND (reference sequence).